The text below deals with one T cell receptor (beta chain). Its antigen is unknown. The sample belongs to a study of CXCR3-negative and CXCR3-positive naive CD8 T cells. Broader study findings: In both naive subsets diversity was comparably high, whereas memory CD8+ cells showed much lower diversity. Against CXCR3-negative naive cells, CXCR3-positive naive cells showed more hydrophobic TRB CDR3s.

The study made its TRB cDNA libraries by 5' RACE, adding UMI labels. TCRdb re-called the 5' RACE reads and gives one entry per CDR3 protein, without DNA. This repertoire includes 100,000 or so distinct CDR3 sequences. Germline values: CDR1 MDHEN, CDR2 SYDVKM. The CDR3 spans 16 residues. Naive CD8+ T cells showed a CD45RO-CCR7+CD27+CD95- phenotype. The clonotype was recovered from a human donor in good health. Some clones in this sample may be carry-over from other donors' samples. Specimen: naive CXCR3- CD8+ T cells from blood. Subset in this sample: CD45RO-CCR7+CD27+CD95- naive CD8+ T cells lacking CXCR3 (TNR3-). The rearrangement joins TRBV28 to TRBJ2-3; the D call from TCRdb, TRBD1, cannot be confirmed without DNA. CDR3 protein: CASSFPGQEGTDTQYF.